This T cell receptor beta chain was observed in a study of OX40 agonist ivuxolimab in advanced cancers. Study-level information: Ivuxolimab was administered intravenously to patients at 0.01 to 10 mg/kg every 2 weeks.

General study findings and limits: Expanded peripheral T cells had an undetermined antigen specificity.

This clone was seen just once. Its antigen is unidentified. Data came from immunoSEQ multiplex PCR; TCRdb stores just in-frame clones and leaves some out. The sample contains more than 95,000 clones, more than 85% of which appear only once. The CDR3 sequence is 15 residues long. V shed 0 bases and J 3 bases; nucleotides not matched to a gene: 5. Germline V gives CDR1 GTSNPN, CDR2 SVGIG (reference sequence). This rearrangement joins TRBV30 to TRBJ1-5; 7 nucleotides line up with TRBD1. The sequencing used CD4+ or CD8+ T cells sorted from blood, collected in a trial of the OX40 agonist ivuxolimab. This TCR was recovered from an adult with an advanced solid tumor such as melanoma, head and neck, liver or kidney cancer. This CDR3 is CAWSVKGQPNQPQHF. The CDR3 bases are TGTGCCTGGAGTGTAAAGGGACAGCCCAATCAGCCCCAGCATTTT.